This T cell receptor beta chain derives from a study of T-cell reconstitution after alpha-beta-depleted transplantation in children. Construction of the TCRbeta library involved unique molecular identifiers. Each CDR3 protein is one row after TCRdb ran MiXCR on the PCR reads. The table has around 500,000 distinct CDR3 sequences, roughly 24% seen once; the top ten hold roughly 15%. This CDR3 spans 15 amino acids. With 7 bases removed from V and 0 bases from J, the gap between germline ends came to 19 bases. The germline gives CDR1 DFQATT, CDR2 SNEGSKA (reference sequence). The study's findings and limits: Roughly two months post-transplant, alpha-beta T cells reportedly originated from several hundred graft clones that had expanded. At the one-year point after transplant, T-cell counts and TCRbeta diversity were found to come mostly from T cells that had been newly produced. TCRbeta diversity was high at day 60 in some patients (a result of surviving recipient T cells and thymic progenitors).

For this clonotype: Its specificity is unknown.

This TCR was recovered from a boy in the first two years of life who had a stem cell transplant for acute myeloid leukemia, so the T cells may come from the graft donor. The source material was PBMCs, mostly from graft donor cells, sampled 360 days after TCRalphabeta/CD19-depleted stem cell transplant. The chain joins TRBV20-1 to TRBJ2-7; D remains unclear. The CDR3, as DNA: TGCAGTGTCCTCGGTGGACCTCCTGTCTCCTACGAGCAGTACTTC. The encoded protein is CSVLGGPPVSYEQYF.